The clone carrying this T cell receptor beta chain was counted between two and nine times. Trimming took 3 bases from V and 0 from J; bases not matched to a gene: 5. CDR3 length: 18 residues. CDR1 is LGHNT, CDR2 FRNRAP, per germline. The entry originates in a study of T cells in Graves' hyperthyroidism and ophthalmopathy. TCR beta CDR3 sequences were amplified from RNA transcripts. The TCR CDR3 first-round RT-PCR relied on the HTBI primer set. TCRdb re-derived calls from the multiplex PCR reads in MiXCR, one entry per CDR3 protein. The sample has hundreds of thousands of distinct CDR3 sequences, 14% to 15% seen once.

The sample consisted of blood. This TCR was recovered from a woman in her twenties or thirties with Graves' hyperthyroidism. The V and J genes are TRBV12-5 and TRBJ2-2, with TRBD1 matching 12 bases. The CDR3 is CASGFSRDRGPNTGELFF. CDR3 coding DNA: TGTGCTAGTGGTTTCTCCCGGGACAGGGGGCCGAACACCGGGGAGCTGTTTTTT.